Listed below are T cell receptor beta chains from one sample, sequenced in a study of PD-1 blockade in mismatch repair-deficient tumors. Only in-frame clones appear in the TCRdb table, and some are missing; sequencing was by immunoSEQ multiplex PCR. This sample yields around 120,000 clones, of which 85% to 90% are seen a single time; approximately 13% belongs to the top ten. Material: peripheral blood, obtained 44 weeks after starting pembrolizumab. Receptors were obtained from an adult with mismatch repair-deficient cancer. The CDR3 runs from the conserved cysteine through the conserved F or W. The D gene is left open where the match is weak. A row's size may be missing; if present it is once, few, many or a size class.

CDR3	DNA	V	size	J	D
CASSQGARAYEQYF	TGCGCCAGCAGCCAAGGGGCGAGAGCTTACGAGCAGTACTTC	TRBV4-1	NA	TRBJ2-7	NA
CASRPGTSGLSSYNEQFF	TGCGCCAGCAGACCCGGGACTAGCGGCTTGAGCTCCTACAATGAGCAGTTCTTC	TRBV10-2	NA	TRBJ2-1	TRBD2
CASSPQRYYEQYF	TGTGCCAGCAGCCCACAACGGTACTACGAGCAGTACTTC	TRBV14	NA	TRBJ2-7	NA
CASLRQALVYGYTF	TGTGCCAGCCTCAGACAAGCACTCGTCTATGGCTACACCTTC	TRBV2	NA	TRBJ1-2	NA
CATSRGFRAREEGYEQYF	TGTGCCACCAGCAGAGGGTTTCGGGCGCGGGAGGAGGGCTACGAGCAGTACTTC	TRBV15	NA	TRBJ2-7	TRBD2
CASSPIGAGTGELFF	TGTGCCAGCAGCCCAATCGGAGCAGGCACCGGGGAGCTGTTTTTT	TRBV11-2	NA	TRBJ2-2	NA
CASSPLERGEQFF	TGTGCCAGCTCACCACTGGAAAGGGGTGAGCAGTTCTTC	TRBV18	NA	TRBJ2-1	NA
CASSQDPQGSSHGYTF	TGCGCCAGCAGCCAAGATCCACAGGGCTCTAGCCATGGCTACACCTTC	TRBV4-1	NA	TRBJ1-2	NA
CASSWTGGGNTGELFF	TGTGCCAGCAGCTGGACAGGGGGCGGAAACACCGGGGAGCTGTTTTTT	TRBV5-6	once	TRBJ2-2	TRBD1
CASSKARGDRGLYEQFF	TGTGCCAGCAGCAAAGCCAGGGGAGACAGGGGGCTTTATGAGCAGTTCTTC	TRBV21-1	NA	TRBJ2-1	NA
CAWVMGQRASSYEQYF	TGTGCCTGGGTAATGGGGCAGCGGGCCAGCTCCTACGAGCAGTACTTC	TRBV30	NA	TRBJ2-7	NA
CASSLVAGEVYEQYF	TGTGCCAGCAGCTTAGTGGCAGGGGAGGTTTACGAGCAGTACTTC	TRBV7-2	NA	TRBJ2-7	NA
CASSETSGRSDTQYF	TGTGCCAGCAGTGAGACTAGCGGGAGATCTGATACGCAGTATTTT	TRBV6-4	NA	TRBJ2-3	TRBD2
CASGLVGGQGRYSNQPQHF	TGTGCTAGTGGTTTGGTAGGGGGACAGGGGCGATATAGCAATCAGCCCCAGCATTTT	TRBV12-5	NA	TRBJ1-5	TRBD1
CASSGMTGFRYEQYF	TGTGCCAGCAGCGGGATGACAGGGTTTCGCTACGAGCAGTACTTC	TRBV13	NA	TRBJ2-7	TRBD1
CASTLGGETQYF	TGTGCCAGCACACTAGGGGGAGAGACCCAGTACTTC	TRBV5-4	NA	TRBJ2-5	NA